Only one count was recorded for the clone carrying this T cell receptor (beta chain). This sample stems from a study of control samples from healthy donors and cancer patients. The repertoire was sequenced with immunoSEQ multiplex PCR; TCRdb's copy has only in-frame clones and lacks some. The profile covers some 150,000 clones, with about 93% appearing a single time and about 14% taken by the ten largest. The TCR comes from a man in his sixties with colorectal cancer. What was sequenced was PBMCs.

CDR3 nucleotide sequence: TGTGCCGTCGGGGGGGTGAACACTGAAGCTTTCTTT. This sequence encodes CAVGGVNTEAFF. The chain joins TRBV10-3 to TRBJ1-1; a weak D match, TRBD1 (5 bases). There are 12 residues in the CDR3. V gave up 11 bases and J gave up 0 bases, with 10 bases separating them. CDR1 and CDR2 from the germline V gene are ENHRY and SYGVKD.